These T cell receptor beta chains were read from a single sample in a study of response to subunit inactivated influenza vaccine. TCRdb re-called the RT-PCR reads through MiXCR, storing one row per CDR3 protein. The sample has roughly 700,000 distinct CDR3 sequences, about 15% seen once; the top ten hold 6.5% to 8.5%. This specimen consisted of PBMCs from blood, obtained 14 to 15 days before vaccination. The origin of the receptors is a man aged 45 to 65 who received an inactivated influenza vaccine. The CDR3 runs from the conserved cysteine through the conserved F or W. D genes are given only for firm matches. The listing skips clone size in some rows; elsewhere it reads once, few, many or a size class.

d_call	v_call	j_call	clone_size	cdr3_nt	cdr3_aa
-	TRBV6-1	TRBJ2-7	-	TGTGCCAGCAGTCAATACAGGGTCCAGATCCTCGAGCAGTACTTC	CASSQYRVQILEQYF
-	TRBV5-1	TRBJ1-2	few	TGCGCCAGCAGCTCGGATGGCGATCCAAACTATGGCTACACCTTC	CASSSDGDPNYGYTF
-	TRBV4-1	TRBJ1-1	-	TGCGCCAGCAGCCACGCGACAAGTATGGGGGCAGCCACTGAAGCTTTCTTT	CASSHATSMGAATEAFF
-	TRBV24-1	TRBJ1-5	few	TGTGCCACCGCCGGGACACTGGATCAGCCCCAGCATTTT	CATAGTLDQPQHF
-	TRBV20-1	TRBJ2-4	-	TGCAGTGCTAGAAGACTCGATGGACCCGTTCAGTACTTC	CSARRLDGPVQYF
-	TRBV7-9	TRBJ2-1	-	TGTGCCAGCGTCGATAGCGGCAGCTCCTACAATGAGCAGTTCTTC	CASVDSGSSYNEQFF
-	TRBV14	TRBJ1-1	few	TGTGCCAGCAGCCAAGAGGGCTGGACCACTGAAGCTTTCTTT	CASSQEGWTTEAFF
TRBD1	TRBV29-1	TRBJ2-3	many	TGCAGCCCCGGACAGGTTCGCACAGATACGCAGTATTTT	CSPGQVRTDTQYF
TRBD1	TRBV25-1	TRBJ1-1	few	TGTGCCAGCAGTGAATGGGACAGCCTCATGAACACTGAAGCTTTCTTT	CASSEWDSLMNTEAFF
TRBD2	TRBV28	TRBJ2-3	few	TGTGCCAGCAGTTCAATTGCGGGAGGCACAGATACGCAGTATTTT	CASSSIAGGTDTQYF
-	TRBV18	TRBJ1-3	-	TGTGCCAGCTCACCATCACACCAGGGAGGAAACACCATATATTTT	CASSPSHQGGNTIYF
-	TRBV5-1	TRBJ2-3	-	TGCGCCAGCAGCTTGGCGGGACGGACCTCCGCAGATACGCAGTATTTT	CASSLAGRTSADTQYF
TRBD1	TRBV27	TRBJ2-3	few	TGTGCCAGCAGTTCCAGGGGGCTGAGAGATACGCAGTATTTT	CASSSRGLRDTQYF
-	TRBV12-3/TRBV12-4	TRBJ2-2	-	TGTGCCAGCAACCCTGGGGGCAGGGTTGCCACCGGGGAGCTGTTTTTT	CASNPGGRVATGELFF
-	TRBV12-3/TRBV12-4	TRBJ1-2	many	TGTGCCAGCAGTTTAGAGGGCTACTATGGCTACACCTTC	CASSLEGYYGYTF
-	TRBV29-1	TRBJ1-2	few	TGCAGCGCTGGACAGTCCTATGGCTACACCTTC	CSAGQSYGYTF
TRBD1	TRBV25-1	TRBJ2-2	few	TGTGCCGGTCGACAGGGAAAGAACACCGGGGAGCTGTTTTTT	CAGRQGKNTGELFF
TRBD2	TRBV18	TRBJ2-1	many	TGTGCCAGCTCACCATGGGGCGGGAGGAATGAGCAGTTCTTC	CASSPWGGRNEQFF
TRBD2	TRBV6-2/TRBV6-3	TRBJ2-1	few	TGTGCCAGCACCAACCGGGGACGGGAGGGAGATCGGGAATTCTTC	CASTNRGREGDREFF
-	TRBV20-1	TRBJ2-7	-	TGCAGTTCCGTAAGGGGTTTGACTGGGAGCTCCTACGAGCAGTACTTC	CSSVRGLTGSSYEQYF
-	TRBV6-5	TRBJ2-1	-	TGTGCCAGCAGTTACTGGTCGAGTGGGGACAATGAGCAGTTCTTC	CASSYWSSGDNEQFF
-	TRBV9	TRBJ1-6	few	TGTGCCAGCAGCGCAGAGGACGGTGGCTCCTATAATTCACCCCTCCACTTT	CASSAEDGGSYNSPLHF
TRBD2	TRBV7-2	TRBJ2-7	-	TGTGCCAGCAGCTTAGGAGGGACTAGCGGGGGGTCGGAGCAGTACTTC	CASSLGGTSGGSEQYF
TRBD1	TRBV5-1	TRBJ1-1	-	TGCGCCAGCAGCCGGACTTGGGACAGGCGCCTTGGTTGGAACACTGAAGCTTTCTTT	CASSRTWDRRLGWNTEAFF
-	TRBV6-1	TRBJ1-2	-	TGTGCCAGCACCGTAAGCACCTATGGCTACACCTTC	CASTVSTYGYTF
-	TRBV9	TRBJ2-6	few	TGTGCCAGCAGCAAGCGGTATGGGGGCGCTGGGGCCAACGTCCTGACTTTC	CASSKRYGGAGANVLTF
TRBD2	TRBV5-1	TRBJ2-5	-	TGCGCCAGCAGCTTCCGGGAGGGAGTACAAGAGACCCAGTACTTC	CASSFREGVQETQYF